This TCR beta chain emerged from a study of T cells in Graves' hyperthyroidism and ophthalmopathy. Study as a whole: At initial diagnosis, before any treatment had begun, peripheral blood was obtained.

A note on this clonotype: Its antigen is not known.

General study points: In the blood, most expanded thyroid clonotypes above 0.001 appeared as well.

Absence of ophthalmopathy progression within 18 months defined stable Graves' hyperthyroidism. What was amplified from RNA transcripts were TCR beta CDR3 regions. Primed by the HTBI set, a first-round RT-PCR was run on the TCR CDR3. One entry per CDR3 protein, called by TCRdb with MiXCR from the multiplex PCR reads. The data contain some 690,000 distinct CDR3 sequences, roughly 17% of them singletons. Germline V gene data show CDR1 as SGHAT and CDR2 as FQNNGV. The CDR3 is 15 residues long. V shed 1 base, J shed 3 bases, and the junction held 6 bases outside the gene matches. The TCR comes from a man in his fifties with Graves' hyperthyroidism. Sequencing was performed on blood. This rearrangement joins TRBV11-2 to TRBJ2-7, with TRBD1 matching 7 bases. CDR3 bases: TGTGCCAGCAGCTTAGGCCGGGACAGAGACTACGAGCAGTACTTC. It yields the protein CASSLGRDRDYEQYF. Variable domain in full (rest from reference TRBV11-2 and TRBJ2-7): EAGVAQSPRYKIIEKRQSVAFWCNPISGHATLYWYQQILGQGPKLLIQFQNNGVVDDSQLPKDRFSAERLKGVDSTLKIQPAKLEDSAVYLCASSLGRDRDYEQYFGPGTRLTVT.